This TCR beta chain is drawn from a study of a mutant IDH1 vaccine in newly diagnosed glioma. Study-level background: Eight vaccinations went to patients in weeks 1, 3, 5, 7, 11, 15, 19, 23. The treated population exhibited a male proportion of 62.5%, a female proportion of roughly 40%, and a mean age of approximately 41 years. General study findings and limits: It was more than 80% of patients that developed vaccine-induced immune responses.

The V end was cut by 2 bases, the J end by 6 bases, with 7 bases between. This CDR3 is 13 amino acids long. From germline, CDR1 is SEHNR and CDR2 FQNEAQ (reference sequence). Time point of the sample: week 11, during vaccination. Vaccination comprised doses that each held 300 ug of mutant IDH1 20-mer peptide, plus topical imiquimod. Donors had new WHO grade 3 or 4 IDH1-mutant, ATRX-lost astrocytomas. Of note for this clone: Its antigen is still unknown.

Sequencing was performed with immunoSEQ multiplex PCR; in TCRdb, only in-frame clones are kept and a portion is missing. The table lists roughly 130,000 clones, 80% of them singletons. This specimen was PBMCs, taken from a glioma patient whose treatment included an IDH1 peptide vaccine. The V gene is TRBV7-9, the J gene TRBJ2-2; D unclear. The sequence was collected from a man in his forties with glioma. The CDR3, as DNA: TGTGCCAGCAGCTTATTCAGGTCCGGGGAGCTGTTTTTT. Amino acids: CASSLFRSGELFF. The complete variable domain, with remaining parts taken from reference TRBV7-9 and TRBJ2-2, reads DTGVSQNPRHKITKRGQNVTFRCDPISEHNRLYWYRQTLGQGPEFLTYFQNEAQLEKSRLLSDRFSAERPKGSFSTLEIQRTEQGDSAMYLCASSLFRSGELFFGEGSRLTVL.